This T cell receptor beta chain was sequenced during a study of blood T cells in healthy people across ages. This clonotype was seen at least ten times. With a J-beta primer mix and a sample-barcoded 5' primer, a second PCR ran roughly 7 to 11 cycles. TCRdb reanalysed the 5' RACE reads using MiXCR and keeps one entry per CDR3 protein. The sample includes about 620,000 distinct CDR3 sequences, roughly half of them seen just once. V was pared by 4 bases and J by 9 bases, with 9 bases of the junction left unmatched. CDR1 and CDR2 (germline): SGHRS, YFSETQ. The CDR3 is 15 amino acids. V gene TRBV5-1 combines with J gene TRBJ2-5; 13 bases align to TRBD2. Sequenced: blood. The receptor was derived from a woman of 80 years or more in good health. The CDR3 DNA reads as TGCGCCAGCAGCACTACTCGGACTAGCGGGGGACCCCAGTACTTC. Residues: CASSTTRTSGGPQYF.